This T cell receptor beta chain is from a study of radiation and T cells in renal cell carcinoma. V lost 2 bases to trimming and J lost 2 bases; unmatched junction nucleotides: 8. Germline lookup yields CDR1 SGHKS and CDR2 YYEKEE (reference sequence). The CDR3 spans 16 residues. Regarding time point: baseline pretreatment blood. Regarding treatment: 15 Gy SBRT to primary tumor, nephrectomy 4 weeks later. This renal cell carcinoma was of the clear cell type. About this clone: Its antigen is not known.

Findings and limits, study-wide: Pretreatment tumor biopsies were lacking, so baseline clonotypes are unknown. Top tumor clonotypes rose in blood 2 weeks post-radiation, then contracted.

Sequencing was performed with immunoSEQ multiplex PCR; in TCRdb, only in-frame clones are kept and a portion is missing. The sample consists of around 94,000 clones, approximately 86% of them appearing once. The origin of this receptor is a man between 50 and 59 years old with renal cell carcinoma. V gene TRBV5-5 combines with J gene TRBJ2-7; 9 bases are shared with TRBD2. The material was blood, obtained from a patient whose treatment included radiotherapy and nephrectomy. CDR3 protein: CASSLLAGGVAYEQYF. CDR3 in DNA: TGTGCCAGCAGCTTACTAGCGGGTGGAGTTGCCTACGAGCAGTACTTC. Full variable domain (missing parts from reference TRBV5-5 and TRBJ2-7): DAGVTQSPTHLIKTRGQQVTLRCSPISGHKSVSWYQQVLGQGPQFIFQYYEKEERGRGNFPDRFSARQFPNYSSELNVNALLLGDSALYLCASSLLAGGVAYEQYFGPGTRLTVT.